This TCR beta chain is drawn from a study of blood T cell repertoires in COVID-19 (TCRdb year 2020). For the study in its entirety: Samples from collaborators originated in the United States, Italy and Spain and spanned both the acute and convalescent phases of COVID-19. Where available, HLA class I and class II types were obtained from metadata supplied by the sample provider rather than from assay-based typing. Samples were obtained from the ongoing ImmuneRACE study (first 160 participants) and from 1,000 to 1,500 subjects provided by 6 global collaborators. The dataset comprised deeply sampled blood TCRbeta repertoires from subjects exposed to, actively infected with, or recovered from COVID-19. Sample metadata almost always included a de-identified subject ID, COVID-19 status, age in years and sex. A freely available public database, intended as a resource for researchers studying the immune response to SARS-CoV-2, is where the repertoires were released. The material from the prospective study consisted of cDNA or gDNA derived from T cells, B-cell-depleted T cells, or PBMCs. What the study reported, not specific to this receptor: How much clinical and demographic metadata was included differed by source and by participant, and the metadata was provided uncurated.

The immunoSEQ Assay, a bias-controlled multiplex PCR, was used to amplify TCRbeta CDR3 regions from genomic DNA. Per the authors' processing: Within the assay, amplification of reference gene primers was used to estimate how many nucleated cells each sample contained. Sequence reads were collapsed and filtered to measure the absolute abundance of every unique TCRbeta CDR3 rearrangement. For each sample, productive Simpson clonality was calculated as the square root of Simpson's diversity index across productive rearrangements. Sourced from immuneACCESS, this table was stored by TCRdb with only in-frame sequences that have V and J called. A share of the clones is absent; for the studies checked, an unresolved V gene accounts for under half, and the remainder has no known explanation. D and trimming were read from the DNA, whereas the V and J calls and clone size are those reported in that table. The sample data list some 150,000 clones, and around nine tenths of these were observed just once. The ten most abundant clones make up about 4% of the sample.

Regarding this clone: The antigen it recognizes is unknown. No quality values exist for individual bases; no much larger clone is one base distant.

Whole blood was collected in K2EDTA tubes by collaborating institutions according to the institutions' own protocols. For TCRbeta analysis, collaborator samples were shipped as frozen whole blood, as isolated PBMCs, or as DNA extracted from either sample type. V is reduced by 5 bases and J by 7 bases, leaving a spacing of 20 bases between them. The germline V gene (reference sequence) specifies MNHEY as CDR1 and SMNVEV as CDR2. Reading from cysteine to phenylalanine, the CDR3 counts 15 amino acids. Only CDR3 DNA remains: 45 bases, in frame from the first base. Sequencing was carried out using peripheral blood. The source of this sequence is a man between 18 and 35 years old with active or convalescent COVID-19. The chain is assembled from TRBV27 and TRBJ1-2, with no reliable assignment of the D segment. The CDR3 loop reads CASSPRTRHEIGYTF. The bases are TGTGCCAGCAGTCCTCGAACCAGGCACGAGATTGGCTACACCTTC.